These 23 T cell receptor beta chains were sequenced from one sample in a study of blood T cell repertoires in COVID-19. The data were produced by immunoSEQ multiplex PCR, yet TCRdb's version contains in-frame clones alone and is incomplete. The profile shows a few hundred thousand clones, around 90% of them singletons. Material: peripheral blood. Receptor source: a woman in her 30s with COVID-19, enrolled during active disease.

The J gene is TRBJ2-3, the V gene TRBV10-1; 11 nucleotides match TRBD2. Trimming took 4 bases from V and 5 from J; bases not matched to a gene: 5. In germline, CDR1 is WNHNN, CDR2 SYGVQD (reference sequence). This CDR3 spans 15 amino acids. The CDR3 sequence: CASSGMTSGVDTQYF. The DNA for the CDR3 is TGCGCCAGCAGTGGGATGACTAGCGGGGTAGATACGCAGTATTTT.

The chain couples TRBV19 to TRBJ1-3, with D maybe TRBD1 (5 bases). The CDR3 extends over 16 amino acids. The germline CDR1 and CDR2 sequences are LNHDA and SQIVND (reference sequence). V shed 2 bases and J shed 3 bases, with 14 bases lying between them. Here the CDR3 reads CASSIIGGGLGNTIYF. For the CDR3, the DNA is TGTGCCAGTAGTATAATCGGCGGGGGTCTTGGAAACACCATATATTTT.

This clone came up once. The chain carries TRBV29-1 and TRBJ2-2; no reliable D call. With 7 bases removed from V and 6 bases from J, the gap between germline ends came to 12 bases. The CDR3 consists of 12 residues. Per germline, CDR1 SQVTM and CDR2 ANQGSEA. The CDR3 protein is CSGTVGSGELFF. CDR3 sequence (DNA): TGCAGCGGAACAGTGGGTTCCGGGGAGCTGTTTTTT.

This clone came up a few times. The rearrangement joins TRBV5-1 to TRBJ1-6; D is possibly TRBD1 (5 bases). Trimming pared 4 bases from V and 8 bases from J, leaving 16 bases between. Germline lookup yields CDR1 SGHRS and CDR2 YFSETQ. The CDR3 length is 15 residues. CDR3 amino acids: CASSPDGTGDSPLHF. CDR3 bases: TGCGCCAGCAGCCCGGACGGTACAGGAGATTCACCCCTCCACTTT.

The chain couples TRBV9 to TRBJ2-3, with 8 nucleotides matching TRBD2. There are 15 residues in the CDR3. Germline CDR1 is SGDLS and CDR2 is YYNGEE. J gave up 4 bases and V 3 bases, and 7 bases lay outside the gene matches. CDR3 in DNA: TGTGCCAGCAGCGGGGGACTAGGGACTTCAGATACGCAGTATTTT. It codes for CASSGGLGTSDTQYF.

This rearrangement joins TRBV3-1 (or the pseudogene TRBV3-2) to TRBJ2-1, with a tentative D call TRBD2 (5 bases). Trimming stripped 0 bases from V and 8 bases from J, with 11 bases between. The CDR3 is 14 amino acids. CDR1 and CDR2 (germline): LGHDT, YNNKEL (reference sequence). The CDR3 DNA follows: TGTGCCAGCAGCCAAGATCCCAGCGGCGATGAGCAGTTCTTC. Translated: CASSQDPSGDEQFF.

This chain joins TRBV6-6 and TRBJ2-5; a weak D match, TRBD2 (7 bases). The CDR3 is 15 amino acids. In germline, CDR1 is MNHNY, CDR2 SVGAGI (reference sequence). The V gene lost 5 bases and the J gene lost 9 bases, with 22 bases spanning the gap. In nucleotides, the CDR3 is TGTGCCAGCAGTCTGGGTTTGACGGGGGGCGCGGCCCAGTACTTC. This translates into CASSLGLTGGAAQYF.

V gene TRBV25-1 combines with J gene TRBJ1-1; 7 positions match TRBD1. After removal of 3 bases from V and 5 bases from J, the junction contained 6 bases not matched to a gene. Germline CDR1 reads MGHDK; CDR2 reads SYGVNS. The CDR3 has 14 amino acids. The DNA of the CDR3 is TGTGCCAGCAGTGATAACAGGGGAGCTACTGAAGCTTTCTTT. Encoded protein: CASSDNRGATEAFF.

Regarding this clone: The sample carries other DNA sequences with the same CDR3. V gene TRBV5-1 combines with J gene TRBJ1-1, with a possible D match to TRBD1 (6 bases). CDR3 size: 14 residues. CDR1 is SGHRS and CDR2 is YFSETQ in the germline V gene. V lost 5 bases and J lost 1, with 12 bases in between. The CDR3 is CASSSGHPNTEAFF. The CDR3 DNA sequence: TGCGCCAGCAGTTCGGGACACCCGAACACTGAAGCTTTCTTT. The full variable domain, completed using reference TRBV5-1 and TRBJ1-1, is KAGVTQTPRYLIKTRGQQVTLSCSPISGHRSVSWYQQTPGQGLQFLFEYFSETQRNKGNFPGRFSGRQFSNSRSEMNVSTLELGDSALYLCASSSGHPNTEAFFGQGTRLTVV.

The chain has TRBV6-5 and TRBJ1-2, with TRBD1 identical over 8 bases. V dropped 5 bases and J dropped 14; count of bases not matched to a gene: 13. Per the germline V gene, CDR1 is MNHEY and CDR2 is SVGAGI. This CDR3 has 13 amino acids. The CDR3 sequence: CASSPGGYQSRTF. The CDR3 DNA reads as TGTGCCAGCAGTCCAGGGGGCTATCAATCGAGGACCTTC.

The V and J genes are TRBV27 and TRBJ1-6; 7 bases match TRBD1. The J segment lost 8 bases and the V segment lost 1 base, leaving 11 bases of the junction unmatched. This CDR3 has 17 residues. Germline-derived CDR1 and CDR2 are MNHEY and SMNVEV (reference sequence). CDR3 DNA sequence: TGTGCCAGCAGTTTATTAAGTCGACAGGGAGTGGATTCACCCCTCCACTTT. Amino acid sequence: CASSLLSRQGVDSPLHF.

The J gene is TRBJ2-5, the V gene TRBV28, with a possible D match to TRBD1 (6 bases). Germline CDR1 reads MDHEN; CDR2 reads SYDVKM. Trimming cost V 6 bases and J 1 base, with 12 bases left between them. This CDR3 comprises 14 residues. CDR3 sequence: CASSKRDTQETQYF. In nucleotides, the CDR3 is TGTGCCAGCAGCAAACGGGACACCCAAGAGACCCAGTACTTC.

This chain joins TRBV7-9 and TRBJ1-2; 9 bases are shared with TRBD1. V shed 4 bases and J 4 bases; nucleotides not matched to a gene: 7. This CDR3 region has 15 residues. Germline V gene lookup returns CDR1 SEHNR and CDR2 FQNEAQ (reference sequence). CDR3 region: CASSSGQGTTYGYTF. The CDR3 bases are TGTGCCAGCAGCTCGGGACAGGGAACGACCTATGGCTACACCTTC.

A few counts support this clone. The chain combines TRBV18 with TRBJ1-1; no definite D call. The V end was cut by 6 bases, the J end by 0 bases, with 14 bases between. The CDR3 runs to 15 residues. The germline V gene has CDR1 KGHSH and CDR2 LQKENI. As DNA, the CDR3 is TGTGCCAGCTCGTTGGACGGGAGGTTGAACACTGAAGCTTTCTTT. Translating gives CASSLDGRLNTEAFF.

The genes are TRBV3-1 (or the pseudogene TRBV3-2) and TRBJ1-1, with a possible D match to TRBD1 (5 bases). This CDR3 has 14 amino acids. V was cut by 5 bases and J by 1 base, with 11 bases left in between. In germline, CDR1 is LGHDT, CDR2 YNNKEL (reference sequence). The CDR3 DNA sequence: TGTGCCAGCAGCAAACAGGCTGGGAACACTGAAGCTTTCTTT. Protein product: CASSKQAGNTEAFF.

The chain couples TRBV30 to TRBJ2-7; TRBD2 matches at 7 bases. Germline V gene data show CDR1 as GTSNPN and CDR2 as SVGIG (reference sequence). Trimming at V came to 5 bases and at J to 0 bases, leaving 10 bases not matched to a gene. CDR3 length: 15 amino acids. This CDR3 is CAWPPHTSVSYEQYF. The CDR3 DNA reads TGTGCCTGGCCACCTCACACTAGCGTCTCCTACGAGCAGTACTTC.

The rearrangement links TRBV24-1 to TRBJ2-1; 8 nucleotides agree with TRBD1. This CDR3 region has 14 residues. Germline assignment: CDR1 KGHDR and CDR2 SFDVKD. V was pared by 5 bases and J by 7 bases, with 6 bases of the junction left unmatched. The CDR3: CATSASQGANEQFF. In DNA form, the CDR3 reads TGTGCCACCAGTGCCTCGCAGGGGGCGAATGAGCAGTTCTTC.

The gene calls are TRBV7-2 and TRBJ2-7; 7 bases are shared with TRBD2. CDR1 is SGHTA and CDR2 is FQGNSA in the germline V gene. The CDR3 extends over 14 amino acids. After removal of 3 bases from V and 4 bases from J, the junction contained 6 bases not matched to a gene. The CDR3 nucleotides are TGTGCCAGCAGCTTTAACCCGGGAGGATACGAGCAGTACTTC. It specifies CASSFNPGGYEQYF.

The V gene is TRBV5-1, the J gene TRBJ2-1, with a possible D match to TRBD1 (5 bases). Germline V gives CDR1 SGHRS, CDR2 YFSETQ. V was clipped by 0 bases and J by 3 bases, with 7 bases between them. The CDR3 loop spans 14 amino acids. In DNA form, the CDR3 reads TGCGCCAGCAGCTTGGGGCAGGGCTACAATGAGCAGTTCTTC. It is translated as CASSLGQGYNEQFF.

The gene calls are TRBV15 and TRBJ1-2, with D tentatively TRBD1 (5 bases). CDR3 length: 16 residues. CDR1 LNHNV and CDR2 YYDKDF come from the germline V gene (reference sequence). The V and J ends lost 1 base and 3 bases respectively, with 15 bases between them. The CDR3 DNA reads TGTGCCACCAGCAGAGGGGGCGCGGATAAGGACTATGGCTACACCTTC. Protein product: CATSRGGADKDYGYTF.

The genes are TRBV27 and TRBJ2-3; D is possibly TRBD2 (5 bases). V lost 5 bases to trimming and J lost 2 bases, with 17 bases between them. This CDR3 contains 16 residues. CDR1 is MNHEY and CDR2 is SMNVEV in the germline V gene (reference sequence). For the CDR3, the DNA is TGTGCCAGCAGTCCTCCCACGAGCGGCGACACAGATACGCAGTATTTT. It codes for CASSPPTSGDTDTQYF.

This clone was picked up one time. The rearrangement uses TRBV11-2 and TRBJ1-5; 8 positions match TRBD1. Germline V gene sequence: CDR1 SGHAT, CDR2 FQNNGV. V shed 2 bases, J shed 7 bases, and the junction held 7 bases outside the gene matches. This CDR3 comprises 15 residues. In nucleotides, the CDR3 is TGTGCCAGCAGCTTATCGGGACAGGCGGGACAGCCCCAGCATTTT. Its protein product is CASSLSGQAGQPQHF. Using reference TRBV11-2 and TRBJ1-5 for the parts outside the CDR3, the full variable domain is EAGVAQSPRYKIIEKRQSVAFWCNPISGHATLYWYQQILGQGPKLLIQFQNNGVVDDSQLPKDRFSAERLKGVDSTLKIQPAKLEDSAVYLCASSLSGQAGQPQHFGDGTRLSIL.

The chain combines TRBV7-8 with TRBJ2-2, with D maybe TRBD1 (5 bases). Trimming left V 4 bases short and J 5 bases short, with 23 bases between. Germline assignment: CDR1 SGHVS and CDR2 FQNEAQ. There are 18 residues in the CDR3. The CDR3 reads CASSSASFQGAVTGELFF. CDR3 DNA: TGTGCCAGCAGCTCAGCTTCTTTTCAGGGTGCCGTTACCGGGGAGCTGTTTTTT.